Listed below are T cell receptor beta chains from one sample, sequenced in a study of regulatory T cells in long-lasting Graves disease. A single record per CDR3 protein comes from TCRdb applying MiXCR to the multiplex PCR reads. The sample shows about 520,000 distinct CDR3 sequences, around 12% of them seen only once. The same data also went into a second study, on T cells in Graves' hyperthyroidism and ophthalmopathy.

The source was peripheral blood mononuclear cells (PBMCs), collected at new diagnosis, from a patient treated with antithyroid drugs. The receptors derive from a woman aged 25-40 years with Graves disease. The CDR3 runs from the conserved cysteine through the conserved F or W. Each record gives: CDR3 protein, CDR3 DNA, J gene, V gene, clone size, D gene. D genes are given only for firm matches. Expanded clones get a size class; other rows say once, few or many, or leave the size out.

cdr3_aa: CASSRYRGREQYF
cdr3_nt: TGTGCCAGCAGTCGATACAGGGGGCGCGAGCAGTACTTC
j_call: TRBJ2-7
v_call: TRBV28
clone_size: -
d_call: TRBD1

cdr3_aa: CASTLTGGTDTQYF
cdr3_nt: TGTGCCAGCACTCTGACAGGGGGCACAGATACGCAGTATTTT
j_call: TRBJ2-3
v_call: TRBV6-1
clone_size: -
d_call: TRBD1

cdr3_aa: CASSRMTTEAGNTIYF
cdr3_nt: TGCGCCAGCAGCCGAATGACGACAGAAGCTGGAAACACCATATATTTT
j_call: TRBJ1-3
v_call: TRBV4-1
clone_size: few
d_call: -

cdr3_aa: CASSGGRNYGYTF
cdr3_nt: TGTGCCAGCAGCGGGGGGCGGAACTATGGCTACACCTTC
j_call: TRBJ1-2
v_call: TRBV2
clone_size: many
d_call: -

cdr3_aa: CASSPSLVAGGPYEQFF
cdr3_nt: TGCGCCAGCAGCCCCTCCCTTGTGGCGGGAGGGCCGTATGAGCAGTTCTTC
j_call: TRBJ2-1
v_call: TRBV4-3
clone_size: -
d_call: TRBD2

cdr3_aa: CASSETPGQGAGYTF
cdr3_nt: TGTGCCAGCAGTGAAACGCCGGGACAGGGGGCTGGCTACACCTTC
j_call: TRBJ1-2
v_call: TRBV27
clone_size: many
d_call: TRBD1

cdr3_aa: CASSSFGNEQFF
cdr3_nt: TGTGCCAGCAGTTCTTTTGGGAATGAGCAGTTCTTC
j_call: TRBJ2-1
v_call: TRBV7-9
clone_size: -
d_call: -

cdr3_aa: CASSLAWGSPEAFF
cdr3_nt: TGTGCCAGCAGCTTAGCGTGGGGGTCCCCTGAAGCTTTCTTT
j_call: TRBJ1-1
v_call: TRBV11-2
clone_size: many
d_call: -

cdr3_aa: CASRGAPYRGFYNEQFF
cdr3_nt: TGTGCCAGCAGAGGCGCCCCTTACAGGGGGTTCTACAATGAGCAGTTCTTC
j_call: TRBJ2-1
v_call: TRBV12-3/TRBV12-4
clone_size: few
d_call: TRBD1

cdr3_aa: CASSYSDGRGEAFF
cdr3_nt: TGTGCCAGCAGTTACTCGGACGGCCGTGGAGAAGCTTTCTTT
j_call: TRBJ1-1
v_call: TRBV6-2/TRBV6-3
clone_size: -
d_call: -

cdr3_aa: CASSRDGAYEQYF
cdr3_nt: TGTGCCAGTAGTAGGGACGGCGCCTACGAGCAGTACTTC
j_call: TRBJ2-7
v_call: TRBV19
clone_size: -
d_call: -